One and the same sample provided the 28 T cell receptor beta chains below, sequenced in a study of shared clonotypes between healthy human individuals. The protocol was immunoSEQ multiplex PCR, while the TCRdb copy is restricted to in-frame clones and leaves out a portion. The table lists 1,500,000 or so clones, 98% of them singletons, with around 0.33% in the top ten. The sequencing input was naive CD4+ T cells sorted from blood. Subset denoted: CD45RA+ positively selected. The receptors here all came from a man aged 25 to 45 in good health.

The J gene is TRBJ2-3, the V gene TRBV10-1; D not certain. Germline V gene data show CDR1 as WNHNN and CDR2 as SYGVQD (reference sequence). The CDR3 is 13 amino acids. Trimming left V 2 bases short and J 2 bases short, with 5 bases between. The CDR3 here is CASSEAYTDTQYF. The DNA of the CDR3 is TGCGCCAGCAGTGAGGCCTACACAGATACGCAGTATTTT.

V gene TRBV7-9 combines with J gene TRBJ1-1, with D possibly being TRBD1 (6 bases). CDR1 SEHNR and CDR2 FQNEAQ come from the germline V gene (reference sequence). The CDR3 totals 15 residues. V shed 5 bases and J shed 3 bases, with 16 bases lying between them. The CDR3 nucleotides read TGTGCCAGCAGCCATACCAACAGGGTCGACACTGAAGCTTTCTTT. This sequence encodes CASSHTNRVDTEAFF.

This clone was recorded only once. This sequence joins TRBV29-1 and TRBJ2-5; no reliable D call. This CDR3 contains 13 residues. CDR1 is SQVTM, CDR2 ANQGSEA, per germline. V was pared by 4 bases and J by 4 bases, with 13 bases between. The CDR3 region has the DNA TGCAGCGTTGCTACCCAGCCACGAGAGACCCAGTACTTC. Its translation is CSVATQPRETQYF. The full variable domain, completed using reference TRBV29-1 and TRBJ2-5, is SAVISQKPSRDICQRGTSLTIQCQVDSQVTMMFWYRQQPGQSLTLIATANQGSEATYESGFVIDKFPISRPNLTFSTLTVSNMSPEDSSIYLCSVATQPRETQYFGPGTRLLVL.

This rearrangement joins TRBV9 to TRBJ2-1; maybe TRBD2 (5 bases). V was trimmed by 3 bases and J by 4 bases, leaving 8 bases between them. The germline gives CDR1 SGDLS, CDR2 YYNGEE. The CDR3 runs 13 residues. CDR3 sequence: CASSEEEYNEQFF. The CDR3 DNA reads TGTGCCAGCAGCGAGGAGGAATACAATGAGCAGTTCTTC.

The rearrangement uses TRBV5-4 and TRBJ2-2, with a weak D call TRBD1 (6 bases). The V gene's germline CDR1 is SGHNT and CDR2 YYREEE (reference sequence). The CDR3 consists of 16 residues. With 2 bases removed from V and 2 bases from J, the gap between germline ends came to 13 bases. The CDR3 sequence is CASSFLAGTNTGELFF. The CDR3 bases are TGTGCCAGCAGCTTCCTAGCCGGGACAAACACCGGGGAGCTGTTTTTT.

V gene TRBV7-6 combines with J gene TRBJ2-1, with 11 bases lining up with TRBD1. Germline CDR1 reads SGHVS; CDR2 reads FNYEAQ. V dropped 4 bases and J dropped 4; count of bases not matched to a gene: 3. The CDR3 totals 15 residues. CDR3 in amino acids: CASSSGQGGYNEQFF. Written as DNA, the CDR3 is TGTGCCAGCAGCTCGGGACAGGGGGGGTACAATGAGCAGTTCTTC. Drawing the rest from reference TRBV7-6 and TRBJ2-1, the complete variable domain is GAGVSQSPRYKVTKRGQDVALRCDPISGHVSLYWYRQALGQGPEFLTYFNYEAQQDKSGLPNDRFSAERPEGSISTLTIQRTEQRDSAMYRCASSSGQGGYNEQFFGPGTRLTVL.

V usage is TRBV29-1 and J usage is TRBJ2-7; no reliable D call. This CDR3 spans 13 amino acids. Trimming took 0 bases from V and 2 from J, leaving 8 bases between them. Germline CDR1 reads SQVTM; CDR2 reads ANQGSEA. The CDR3 here is CSVEDRITYEQYF. The CDR3, as DNA: TGCAGCGTTGAAGACAGGATAACCTACGAGCAGTACTTC.

This clone has just one count. CDR3 DNA sequence: TGTGCCAGCAGCCCAAGACTAGACTACAATGAGCAGTTCTTC. Amino acids: CASSPRLDYNEQFF. The chain is built from TRBV7-3 and TRBJ2-1; D is possibly TRBD2 (6 bases). V lost 5 bases, J lost 3 bases, and 11 bases lay in between. This CDR3 contains 14 residues. Germline V lookup: CDR1 SGHTA, CDR2 FQGTGA.

The table lists this clone with a count of one. The rearrangement links TRBV10-3 to TRBJ2-7; D is ambiguous. The V gene lost 0 bases and the J gene lost 5 bases, with 8 bases spanning the gap. CDR1 ENHRY and CDR2 SYGVKD come from the germline V gene. There are 13 residues in the CDR3. CDR3 nucleotides: TGTGCCATCAGTGAGTCGTTCTACCACGAGCAGTACTTC. The encoded protein is CAISESFYHEQYF.

The chain combines TRBV10-3 with TRBJ2-3; D remains unclear. Germline assignment: CDR1 ENHRY and CDR2 SYGVKD. This CDR3 has 15 amino acids. V was cut by 2 bases and J by 4 bases, with 13 bases left in between. The CDR3 coding sequence is TGTGCCATCAGTGAGGGGTCCCCCGGCCCAGATACGCAGTATTTT. Its translation: CAISEGSPGPDTQYF.

This chain links TRBV7-2 with TRBJ1-1; 8 bases align to TRBD1. Germline CDR1 is SGHTA and CDR2 is FQGNSA. The CDR3 contains 15 residues. The V and J ends lost 3 bases and 4 bases, in that order; junction bases with no gene match: 7. CDR3 sequence reads: CASSFRGTGGTEAFF. CDR3 DNA sequence: TGTGCCAGCAGCTTTCGGGGTACAGGGGGCACTGAAGCTTTCTTT.

The chain recombines TRBV10-1 with TRBJ2-7, with D maybe TRBD2 (6 bases). CDR1 and CDR2 from the germline V gene are WNHNN and SYGVQD (reference sequence). The germline V and J ends were trimmed by 6 bases and 5 bases, with 26 bases remaining between them. The CDR3 extends over 17 amino acids. CDR3 coding DNA: TGCGCCAGCAGCGGGATTCCCTTCGGACGGGAGCCCAACGAGCAGTACTTC. It codes for CASSGIPFGREPNEQYF.

The J gene is TRBJ2-6, the V gene TRBV28; no reliable D call. CDR3 length: 17 amino acids. Germline values: CDR1 MDHEN, CDR2 SYDVKM. V lost 4 bases to trimming and J lost 0 bases, with 13 bases between them. The CDR3 region is CASSSPPVGSGANVLTF. The CDR3 DNA sequence: TGTGCCAGCAGTTCCCCGCCGGTGGGCTCTGGGGCCAACGTCCTGACTTTC.

V gene TRBV7-2 combines with J gene TRBJ1-1, with D perhaps TRBD1 (5 bases). Trimming cost V 1 base and J 1 base, with 16 bases left between them. The CDR3 has 17 amino acids. Germline CDR1 and CDR2: SGHTA and FQGNSA. The CDR3 region is CASSLGSGPGRNTEAFF. CDR3 DNA: TGTGCCAGCAGCTTAGGTTCTGGGCCAGGGCGGAACACTGAAGCTTTCTTT.

The chain links TRBV4-3 to TRBJ2-3, with TRBD2 matching 7 bases. Germline CDR1 and CDR2: LGHNA and YSLEER. After removal of 4 bases from V and 0 bases from J, the junction contained 10 bases not matched to a gene. This CDR3 is built from 17 residues. This CDR3 reads CASSPRSGGSSTDTQYF. The CDR3 nucleotides read TGCGCCAGCAGCCCCCGGTCGGGCGGGAGTAGCACAGATACGCAGTATTTT.

In this sample, this clone turned up once. The V and J genes are TRBV7-3 and TRBJ2-1; 10 bases agree with TRBD1. The germline V gene has CDR1 SGHTA and CDR2 FQGTGA. Trimming at V came to 4 bases and at J to 7 bases, leaving 7 bases not matched to a gene. The CDR3 is 15 residues long. The CDR3 DNA is TGTGCCAGCAGCTACAGCAGACAGGGGGCAAATGAGCAGTTCTTC. Translation: CASSYSRQGANEQFF.

V is TRBV4-3 and J is TRBJ2-1; 8 positions agree with TRBD2. Germline trimming cut 1 base from V and 6 bases from J; bases unmatched to any gene: 8. This CDR3 comprises 16 residues. CDR1 is LGHNA, CDR2 YSLEER, per germline. The CDR3 DNA sequence: TGCGCCAGCAGCCAAGGACTAGGACTAGCTGTCAATGAGCAGTTCTTC. Translation gives CASSQGLGLAVNEQFF.

V usage is TRBV5-1 and J usage is TRBJ1-2, with 7 positions matching TRBD1. V trimming: 4 bases; J trimming: 3 bases; junction bases outside the gene matches: 6. CDR3 length: 14 residues. Germline lookup yields CDR1 SGHRS and CDR2 YFSETQ. CDR3 bases: TGCGCCAGCAGCAGAATTGACAGGGACTATGGCTACACCTTC. It specifies CASSRIDRDYGYTF.

V and J are TRBV15 and TRBJ2-5; 8 bases agree with TRBD1. Losses at the gene ends were 0 bases for V and 5 bases for J; bases not matched to a gene: 14. CDR1 is LNHNV and CDR2 is YYDKDF in the germline V gene (reference sequence). CDR3 length: 18 residues. CDR3 loop: CATSREPIQGDGRETQYF. The CDR3 DNA reads as TGTGCCACCAGCAGAGAACCTATACAGGGGGACGGTAGGGAGACCCAGTACTTC. The full variable domain, in which reference TRBV15 and TRBJ2-5 provide the parts outside the CDR3, is DAMVIQNPRYQVTQFGKPVTLSCSQTLNHNVMYWYQQKSSQAPKLLFHYYDKDFNNEADTPDNFQSRRPNTSFCFLDIRSPGLGDTAMYLCATSREPIQGDGRETQYFGPGTRLLVL.

To note about this clone: The same CDR3 can be traced to other DNA sequences in this sample. This rearrangement joins TRBV9 to TRBJ2-7; 10 nucleotides line up with TRBD2. The V gene end was trimmed by 0 bases and the J gene end by 4 bases; junction bases not matched to a gene: 4. The germline CDR1 and CDR2 sequences are SGDLS and YYNGEE. The CDR3 covers 15 residues. The CDR3: CASSVGPSGSYEQYF. In nucleotides, the CDR3 is TGTGCCAGCAGCGTAGGTCCTAGCGGGAGTTACGAGCAGTACTTC.

On this clone itself: Other DNA sequences from this sample encode an identical CDR3 as well. CDR3 residues: CASSLGQVNEQFF. The CDR3 coding sequence is TGTGCCAGCAGCCTCGGACAGGTCAATGAGCAGTTCTTC. The chain uses TRBV5-4 and TRBJ2-1; 7 bases are a match to TRBD1. Germline-derived CDR1 and CDR2 are SGHNT and YYREEE (reference sequence). This CDR3 region has 13 residues. With V trimmed by 4 bases and J by 6 bases, 4 bases remained unmatched.

This clone was observed once. This sequence joins TRBV5-4 and TRBJ2-3; D is uncertain. V shed 4 bases and J shed 4 bases, with 16 bases lying between them. The CDR3 runs 15 residues. CDR1 is SGHNT, CDR2 YYREEE, per germline (reference sequence). The DNA for the CDR3 is TGTGCCAGCAGCCTCCTCGGGCTAGATCCAGATACGCAGTATTTT. This gives the protein CASSLLGLDPDTQYF.

V and J are TRBV10-2 and TRBJ2-1; 7 bases line up with TRBD2. CDR1 and CDR2 (germline): WSHSY, SAAADI. The CDR3 has 12 amino acids. Trimming removed 6 bases from V and 10 bases from J; junction bases left unmatched: 6. CDR3 protein: CASSEGLFEQFF. The CDR3 DNA reads as TGCGCCAGCAGCGAGGGACTATTCGAGCAGTTCTTC.

Note on this clone: This CDR3 is also generated by other DNA sequences in the sample. The rearrangement uses TRBV11-3 and TRBJ2-3, with D tentatively TRBD2 (6 bases). Trimming shortened V by 0 bases and J by 0 bases, and 7 bases separated the two germline ends. Germline CDR1 is SGHNT and CDR2 is YENEEA. The CDR3 spans 15 residues. The CDR3 bases are TGTGCCAGCAGCTTAGACGGGGGTAGCACAGATACGCAGTATTTT. This gives the protein CASSLDGGSTDTQYF.

The chain uses TRBV28 and TRBJ2-1; D unresolved. V lost 4 bases, J lost 0 bases, and 10 bases lay in between. The CDR3 length is 15 residues. Germline CDR1 and CDR2: MDHEN and SYDVKM. The CDR3 bases are TGTGCCAGCAGTTCGTACAACCGCTCCTACAATGAGCAGTTCTTC. Amino acid sequence: CASSSYNRSYNEQFF.

The J gene is TRBJ2-7, the V gene TRBV9; unclear D gene. Germline-derived CDR1 and CDR2 are SGDLS and YYNGEE. Trimming stripped 2 bases from V and 7 bases from J, with 13 bases between. The CDR3 covers 13 residues. CDR3 sequence (DNA): TGTGCCAGCAGCGTTGACCCCATTGGGGAGCAGTACTTC. It specifies CASSVDPIGEQYF.

The chain uses TRBV28 and TRBJ1-5; perhaps TRBD1 as D (5 bases). Trimming pared 4 bases from V and 6 bases from J, leaving 7 bases between. The CDR3 loop spans 12 amino acids. Germline loops: CDR1 MDHEN, CDR2 SYDVKM. CDR3 DNA sequence: TGTGCCAGCAGTTCTGGGGCTCAGCCCCAGCATTTT. This encodes CASSSGAQPQHF.

The J gene is TRBJ2-7, the V gene TRBV28; D not resolved. Looked up from germline, CDR1 is MDHEN and CDR2 is SYDVKM. Trimming left V 3 bases short and J 12 bases short, with 9 bases between. This CDR3 contains 10 residues. The DNA for the CDR3 is TGTGCCAGCAGTTTCCCACTCTGGTACTTC. Translating it yields CASSFPLWYF. Drawing the rest from reference TRBV28 and TRBJ2-7, the complete variable domain is DVKVTQSSRYLVKRTGEKVFLECVQDMDHENMFWYRQDPGLGLRLIYFSYDVKMKEKGDIPEGYSVSREKKERFSLILESASTNQTSMYLCASSFPLWYFGPGTRLTVT.